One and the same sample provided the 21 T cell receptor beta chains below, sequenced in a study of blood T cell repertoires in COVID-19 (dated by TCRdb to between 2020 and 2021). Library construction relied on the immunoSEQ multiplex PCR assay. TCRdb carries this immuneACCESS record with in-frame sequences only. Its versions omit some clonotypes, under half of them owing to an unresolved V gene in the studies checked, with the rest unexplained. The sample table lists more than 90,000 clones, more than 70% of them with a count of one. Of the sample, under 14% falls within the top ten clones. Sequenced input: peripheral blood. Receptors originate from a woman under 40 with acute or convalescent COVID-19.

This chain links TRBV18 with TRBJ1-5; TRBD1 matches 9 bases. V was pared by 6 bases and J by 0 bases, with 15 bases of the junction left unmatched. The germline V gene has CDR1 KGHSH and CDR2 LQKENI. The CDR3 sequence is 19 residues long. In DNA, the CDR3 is TGTGCCAGCTCTCCCGGACAGGGGCTCTACCCGTATAGCAATCAGCCCCAGCATTTT. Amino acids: CASSPGQGLYPYSNQPQHF.

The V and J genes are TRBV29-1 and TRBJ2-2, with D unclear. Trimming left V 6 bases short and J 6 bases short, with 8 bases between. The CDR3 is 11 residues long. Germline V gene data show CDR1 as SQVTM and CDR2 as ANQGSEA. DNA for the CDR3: TGCAGCGTCCTAGATGCCGGGGAGCTGTTTTTT. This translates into CSVLDAGELFF.

The chain's CDR3 is CASSIGGRPLQPQHF. CDR3 in DNA: TGTGCCAGTAGTATAGGGGGGCGGCCTCTTCAGCCCCAGCATTTT. The chain joins TRBV19 to TRBJ1-5; D is perhaps TRBD1 (6 bases). Germline CDR1 LNHDA, CDR2 SQIVND (reference sequence). The CDR3 spans 15 residues. V was cut by 1 base and J by 6 bases, with 13 bases left in between.

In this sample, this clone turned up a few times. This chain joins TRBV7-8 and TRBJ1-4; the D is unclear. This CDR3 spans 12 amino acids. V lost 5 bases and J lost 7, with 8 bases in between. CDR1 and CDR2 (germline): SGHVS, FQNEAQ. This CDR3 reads CASSPVREKLFF. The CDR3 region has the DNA TGTGCCAGCAGCCCGGTGCGTGAAAAACTGTTTTTT.

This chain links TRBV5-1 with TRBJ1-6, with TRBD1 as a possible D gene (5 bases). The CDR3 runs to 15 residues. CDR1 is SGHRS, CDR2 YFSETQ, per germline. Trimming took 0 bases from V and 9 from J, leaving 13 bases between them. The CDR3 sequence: CASSLVGGGSSPLHF. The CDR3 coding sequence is TGCGCCAGCAGCTTGGTGGGGGGAGGTAGTTCACCCCTCCACTTT.

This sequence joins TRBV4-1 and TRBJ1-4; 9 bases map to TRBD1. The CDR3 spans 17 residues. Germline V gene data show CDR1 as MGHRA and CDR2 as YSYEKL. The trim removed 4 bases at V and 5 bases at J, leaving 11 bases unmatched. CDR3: CASSPQTKDRGNEKLFF. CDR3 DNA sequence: TGCGCCAGCAGCCCCCAAACGAAAGACAGGGGGAATGAAAAACTGTTTTTT.

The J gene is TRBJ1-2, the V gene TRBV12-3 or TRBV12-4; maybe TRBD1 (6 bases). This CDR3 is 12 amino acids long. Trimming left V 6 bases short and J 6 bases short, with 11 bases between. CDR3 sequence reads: CASRLGGDGYTF. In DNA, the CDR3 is TGTGCCAGCAGACTAGGGGGTGATGGCTACACCTTC.

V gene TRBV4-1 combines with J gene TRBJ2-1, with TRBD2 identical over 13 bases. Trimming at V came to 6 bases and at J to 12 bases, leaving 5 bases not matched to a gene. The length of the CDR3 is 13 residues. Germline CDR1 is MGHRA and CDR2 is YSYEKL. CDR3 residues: CASRGLAGLGQFF. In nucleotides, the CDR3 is TGCGCCAGCAGGGGACTAGCGGGGCTCGGGCAGTTCTTC.

Here the CDR3 reads CASSATGGTPPPTQYF. Written as DNA, the CDR3 is TGTGCCAGTAGTGCTACAGGGGGGACCCCTCCCCCTACGCAGTATTTT. The chain links TRBV19 to TRBJ2-3; TRBD1 matches at 8 bases. V lost 5 bases, J lost 8 bases, and 15 bases stayed unmatched. Germline V gives CDR1 LNHDA, CDR2 SQIVND (reference sequence). The CDR3 covers 16 residues.

The CDR3, as DNA: TGCGCCAGCAGCTTTTCAGGGCCGAACACTGAAGCTTTCTTT. It is translated as CASSFSGPNTEAFF. The rearrangement uses TRBV5-1 and TRBJ1-1; TRBD1 might be the D (5 bases). CDR3 length: 14 residues. With 2 bases removed from V and 1 base from J, the gap between germline ends came to 9 bases. Germline CDR1 SGHRS, CDR2 YFSETQ.

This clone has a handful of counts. CDR3 in amino acids: CASSLGWGREQYF. CDR3 in DNA: TGTGCCAGCAGCTTAGGTTGGGGGAGGGAGCAGTACTTC. This chain links TRBV7-3 with TRBJ2-7; maybe TRBD2 (6 bases). The CDR3 extends over 13 amino acids. The V end lost 2 bases, the J end lost 7 bases, and 12 bases lay between the germline ends. The germline V gene has CDR1 SGHTA and CDR2 FQGTGA.

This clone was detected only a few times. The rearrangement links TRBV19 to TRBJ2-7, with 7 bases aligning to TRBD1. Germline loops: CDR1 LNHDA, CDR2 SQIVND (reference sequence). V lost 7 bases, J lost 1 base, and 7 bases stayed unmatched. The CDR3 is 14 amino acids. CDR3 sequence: CASTRDSASYEQYF. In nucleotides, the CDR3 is TGTGCCAGTACCAGGGACAGCGCTTCCTACGAGCAGTACTTC.

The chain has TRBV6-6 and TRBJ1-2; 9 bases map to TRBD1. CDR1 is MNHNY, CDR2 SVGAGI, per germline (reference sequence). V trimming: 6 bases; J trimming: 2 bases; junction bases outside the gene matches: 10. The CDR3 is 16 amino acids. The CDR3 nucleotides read TGTGCCAGCAGCCCGAACCCTGGACAGGGGAACTATGGCTACACCTTC. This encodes CASSPNPGQGNYGYTF.

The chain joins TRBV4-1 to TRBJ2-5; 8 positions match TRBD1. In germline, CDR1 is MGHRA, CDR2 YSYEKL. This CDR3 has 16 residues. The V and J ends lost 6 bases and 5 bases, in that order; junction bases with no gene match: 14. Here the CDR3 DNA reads TGCGCCAGCAGTCAAACTCCTCAGGGGGCAACTGAGACCCAGTACTTC. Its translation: CASSQTPQGATETQYF.

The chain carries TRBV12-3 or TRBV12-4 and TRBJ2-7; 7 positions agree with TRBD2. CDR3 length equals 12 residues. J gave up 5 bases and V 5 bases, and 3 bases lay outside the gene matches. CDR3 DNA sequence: TGTGCCAGCAGTCCGGGAGGTGACGAGCAGTACTTC. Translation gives CASSPGGDEQYF.

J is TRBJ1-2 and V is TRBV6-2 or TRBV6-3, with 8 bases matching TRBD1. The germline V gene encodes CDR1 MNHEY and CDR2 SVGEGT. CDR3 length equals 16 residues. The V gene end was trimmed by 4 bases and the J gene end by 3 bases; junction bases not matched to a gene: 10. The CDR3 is CASSSWSGTGDYGYTF. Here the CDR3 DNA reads TGTGCCAGCAGTTCCTGGTCCGGGACAGGAGACTATGGCTACACCTTC.

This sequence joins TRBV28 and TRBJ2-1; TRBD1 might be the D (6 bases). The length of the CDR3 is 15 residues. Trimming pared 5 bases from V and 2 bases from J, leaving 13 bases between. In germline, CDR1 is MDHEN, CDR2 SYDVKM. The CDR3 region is CASSPRTETYNEQFF. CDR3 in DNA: TGTGCCAGCAGTCCAAGGACAGAGACCTACAATGAGCAGTTCTTC.

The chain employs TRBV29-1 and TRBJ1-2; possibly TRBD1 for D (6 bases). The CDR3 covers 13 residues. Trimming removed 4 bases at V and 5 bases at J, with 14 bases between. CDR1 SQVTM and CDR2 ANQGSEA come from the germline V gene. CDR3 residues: CSVAGETFYGYTF. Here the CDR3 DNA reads TGCAGCGTTGCAGGGGAAACTTTTTATGGCTACACCTTC.

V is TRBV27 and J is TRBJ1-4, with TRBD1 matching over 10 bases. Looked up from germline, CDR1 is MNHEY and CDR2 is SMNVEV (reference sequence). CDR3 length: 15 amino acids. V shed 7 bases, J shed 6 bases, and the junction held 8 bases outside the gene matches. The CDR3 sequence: CASNPGTGADEKLFF. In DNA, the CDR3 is TGTGCCAGCAATCCCGGGACAGGGGCGGATGAAAAACTGTTTTTT.

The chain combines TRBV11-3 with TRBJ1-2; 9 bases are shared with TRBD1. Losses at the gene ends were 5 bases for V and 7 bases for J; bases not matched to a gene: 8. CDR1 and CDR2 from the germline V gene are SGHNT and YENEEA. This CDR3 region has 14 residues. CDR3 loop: CASSPRDRESGYTF. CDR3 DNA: TGTGCCAGCAGCCCCCGGGACAGGGAGAGTGGCTACACCTTC.

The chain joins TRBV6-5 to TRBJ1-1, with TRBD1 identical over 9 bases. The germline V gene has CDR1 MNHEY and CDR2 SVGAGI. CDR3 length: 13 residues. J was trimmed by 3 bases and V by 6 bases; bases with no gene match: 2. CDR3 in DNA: TGTGCCAGCAGACAGGGGGCGGACACTGAAGCTTTCTTT. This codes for CASRQGADTEAFF.